The 6 T cell receptor beta chains reported below all come from one sample, sequenced in a study of CD8+CD57+ T cells in acquired aplastic anemia. TCR beta VDJ and CDR3 profiles were obtained from a genomic DNA template. TCRdb redid the calling of the reads with MiXCR, one entry per CDR3 protein. The data show 150,000 to 200,000 distinct CDR3 sequences, with 64% seen just once and 46% held by the top ten. The sequencing sample was made of sorted CD4+, CD8+, or CD8+CD57+ T cells (not recorded which) from PBMCs. The receptors stem from a human donor with severe aplastic anemia or a healthy control (not recorded which).

The CDR3 loop is CASSLGPGSEVVNQPQHF. The CDR3, as DNA: TGTGCCAGCAGTTTGGGCCCAGGATCAGAGGTCGTCAATCAGCCCCAGCATTTT. This chain uses TRBV7-8 with TRBJ1-5; D ambiguous. The CDR3 extends over 18 amino acids. The V gene's germline CDR1 is SGHVS and CDR2 FQNEAQ. V was shortened by 6 bases and J by 3 bases, with 24 bases between the two germline ends. The entire variable domain, with the rest obtained from reference TRBV7-8 and TRBJ1-5, is as follows: GAGVSQSPRYKVAKRGQDVALRCDPISGHVSLFWYQQALGQGPEFLTYFQNEAQLDKSGLPSDRFFAERPEGSVSTLKIQRTQQEDSAVYLCASSLGPGSEVVNQPQHFGDGTRLSIL.

The table lists this clonotype with a count of one. The chain employs TRBV5-1 and TRBJ1-2; no clear D. Trimming shortened V by 5 bases and J by 4 bases, and 12 bases separated the two germline ends. This CDR3 has 13 residues. Germline V gene sequence: CDR1 SGHRS, CDR2 YFSETQ. CDR3 residues: CASRYGDGYGYTF. CDR3 sequence (DNA): TGCGCCAGCAGATACGGGGATGGCTATGGCTACACCTTC.

This clonotype was seen a few times. At one boundary the junction diverges from the germline segment, which might be a read error. The genes are TRBV9 and TRBJ1-3, with TRBD1 matching over 10 bases. CDR3 length: 17 residues. CDR1 is SGDLS, CDR2 YYNGEE, per germline. Here the CDR3 DNA reads TGTGCCGGCAGTTACCCGAGACAGGGGGCGTCTGGAAACACCATATATTTT. Residues: CAGSYPRQGASGNTIYF.

In this sample, this clonotype turned up many times. The chain links TRBV11-2 to TRBJ2-5; TRBD2 agrees at 8 bases. Germline loops: CDR1 SGHAT, CDR2 FQNNGV. CDR3 length: 15 amino acids. After removal of 3 bases from V and 5 bases from J, the junction contained 8 bases not matched to a gene. CDR3 DNA: TGTGCCAGCAGCTTCGCCGGGGGGGGCTCGGAGACCCAGTACTTC. Translation: CASSFAGGGSETQYF.

CDR3 in amino acids: CASSLTLSPGDNEQFF. The CDR3 DNA reads TGTGCCAGCAGCTTAACTCTGTCCCCGGGAGACAATGAGCAGTTCTTC. The chain carries TRBV14 and TRBJ2-1; possible D gene TRBD2, 6 bases. The CDR3 runs 16 residues. The V and J ends lost 5 bases and 5 bases respectively, with 19 bases between them. Germline lookup yields CDR1 SGHDN and CDR2 FVKESK.

The chain recombines TRBV6-4 with TRBJ2-1; tentative D call: TRBD2 (6 bases). Germline-derived CDR1 and CDR2 are MRHNA and SNTAGT. This CDR3 region has 16 residues. The germline V and J ends were trimmed by 5 bases and 1 base, with 15 bases remaining between them. The DNA for the CDR3 is TGTGCCAGCAGTCCGGGGACTGAGGGTTCCTACAATGAGCAGTTCTTC. It is translated as CASSPGTEGSYNEQFF.